This T cell receptor beta chain was documented in a study of OX40 agonist ivuxolimab in advanced cancers. This clone is a singleton in its sample. The target antigen is unknown. Whole-study results and caveats: Which antigen the expanded peripheral T cells recognized is unknown.

Sequencing used immunoSEQ multiplex PCR; TCRdb keeps in-frame clones, though not all of them. The sample lists 20,000 to 30,000 clones; 65% to 90% were seen once. The J segment lost 2 bases and the V segment lost 5 bases, leaving 14 bases of the junction unmatched. The CDR3 is made up of 18 amino acids. Germline CDR1 reads SGHVS; CDR2 reads FQNEAQ. The clonotype was recovered from an adult with an advanced solid tumor such as melanoma, head and neck, liver or kidney cancer. This chain joins TRBV7-8 and TRBJ2-1; TRBD2 aligns across 8 bases. The sequences come from CD4+ or CD8+ T cells sorted from blood, collected in a trial of the OX40 agonist ivuxolimab. The CDR3 nucleotides read TGTGCCAGCAGCCAATACGGACCTAGCGGGCTTGCCTACAATGAGCAGTTCTTC. It is translated as CASSQYGPSGLAYNEQFF.